This T cell receptor (beta chain) was sequenced in a study of identical twins. Overall study results and limits: Fewer insertions were carried by abundant cord blood beta clonotypes, but none was seen in memory repertoires.

TCRdb recomputed calls from the 5' RACE reads with MiXCR, one row per CDR3 protein. The table has approximately 190,000 distinct CDR3 sequences, about a sixth seen once. Trimming cost V 3 bases and J 6 bases, with 12 bases left between them. This CDR3 contains 14 residues. Germline CDR1 reads KGHSH; CDR2 reads LQKENI. Notes on this clonotype: Its cognate antigen is unknown.

This sample was also put to use in a study of T cells expressing NK-cell markers. That work states: In a few donors, dominant clonotypes made up 28.3-60.1% of CD3+CD56-NKG2C+ cells.

The origin of this receptor is a young woman in good health. The material sequenced was CD8+ T cells sorted from blood. This chain connects TRBV18 to TRBJ2-4; a possible D gene is TRBD2 (6 bases). CDR3 in DNA: TGTGCCAGCTCACCTCGGGAGTTCGGAAACATTCAGTACTTC. This gives the protein CASSPREFGNIQYF.